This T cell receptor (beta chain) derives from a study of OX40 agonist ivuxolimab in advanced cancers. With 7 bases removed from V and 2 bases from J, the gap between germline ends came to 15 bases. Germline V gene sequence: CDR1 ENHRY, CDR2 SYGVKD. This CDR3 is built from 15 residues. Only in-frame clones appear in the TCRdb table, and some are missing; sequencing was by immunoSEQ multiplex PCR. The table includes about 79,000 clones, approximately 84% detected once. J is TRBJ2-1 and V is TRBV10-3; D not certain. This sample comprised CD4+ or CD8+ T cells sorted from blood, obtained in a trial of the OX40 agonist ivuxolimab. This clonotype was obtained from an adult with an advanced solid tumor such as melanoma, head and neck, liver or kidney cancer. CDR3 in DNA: TGTGCCATCACCATAACACCCGGCCCCTACAATGAGCAGTTCTTC. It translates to CAITITPGPYNEQFF.